This T cell receptor (beta chain) was sequenced for a study of radiotherapy plus CTLA-4 blockade in lung cancer. About this clone itself: Its antigen is as yet unknown.

Study observations and caveats: Blood saw expansion of tumor-derived TCR clones after radiotherapy plus ipilimumab. Reports state that early shifts in blood T cell clones, with interferon-beta, best predicted response.

Assay: immunoSEQ multiplex PCR; the TCRdb copy retains only in-frame clones and omits some. The repertoire includes about 51,000 clones, about three quarters of them detected once, and 2% to 2.5% sits in the top ten. The CDR3 has 14 residues. V lost 0 bases, J lost 3 bases, and 9 bases lay in between. The germline gives CDR1 SGHKS, CDR2 YYEKEE (reference sequence). The study gave focal radiation plus ipilimumab CTLA-4 blockade to patients with chemo-refractory metastatic non-small-cell lung cancer. The rearrangement links TRBV5-5 to TRBJ1-2; D unresolved. This receptor was taken from a human donor with non-small cell lung cancer whose response to radiotherapy plus ipilimumab could not be evaluated. Sequenced here: peripheral blood, sampled from a patient treated with radiotherapy plus ipilimumab. CDR3: CASSLDAGDYGYTF. For the CDR3, the DNA is TGTGCCAGCAGCTTGGATGCGGGAGACTATGGCTACACCTTC.